This entry features one T cell receptor (beta chain) sequence. Its cognate antigen is unknown. The source of the sample is a study of post-analysis software for immune sequencing data. General study findings and limits: Strong co-clustering by F measure was evident for samples that had been prepared in the same batch. In multiple sclerosis, normalized Chao1 diversity was significantly below that of controls. Patients had higher frequencies than controls of a handful of TRBV segments, including TRBV5-6, TRBV5-1 and TRBV20-1.

Unique molecular identifiers were carried by the TCR beta cDNA libraries. T cells numbering roughly 0.95 to 11 million gave rise to roughly 550,000 cDNA molecules. TCRdb reprocessed the PCR reads via MiXCR and lists one record per CDR3 protein. The table lists 700,000 to 800,000 distinct CDR3 sequences, roughly 27% of them singletons. The ends were cut back, 2 bases at V and 6 bases at J, with 14 bases in the middle. The germline V gene has CDR1 SEHNR and CDR2 FQNEAQ (reference sequence). This CDR3 has 14 amino acids. This sequence joins TRBV7-9 and TRBJ2-7; D is possibly TRBD2 (6 bases). Sequences were obtained from blood. This sequence originates from a girl aged 10 to 17 with multiple sclerosis. The CDR3 bases are TGTGCCAGCAGCTTAAGTTGGGGAGGCCGCGAGCAGTACTTC. Amino acid sequence: CASSLSWGGREQYF.